What follows are 6 T cell receptor beta chains derived from one specimen sequenced in a study of blood T cell repertoires in COVID-19. Sequencing was performed with immunoSEQ multiplex PCR; in TCRdb, only in-frame clones are kept and a portion is missing. The sample has around 200,000 clones, around 78% seen once. The sequencing sample was made of peripheral blood. These receptors were obtained from a woman aged 80 or older with active or convalescent COVID-19.

V usage is TRBV6-5 and J usage is TRBJ1-4; 7 positions agree with TRBD1. The CDR3 is made up of 11 amino acids. The V gene's germline CDR1 is MNHEY and CDR2 SVGAGI. V dropped 11 bases and J dropped 14; count of bases not matched to a gene: 11. CDR3 sequence reads: CAAFLGTALFF. DNA of the CDR3: TGTGCCGCTTTCCTCGGGACAGCCCTGTTTTTT.

CDR3 nucleotide sequence: TGTGCCAGTCGTCAAGGGACAAAGAATGAAAAACTGTTTTTT. Translation: CASRQGTKNEKLFF. The rearrangement links TRBV18 to TRBJ1-4, with a tentative D call TRBD1 (6 bases). The CDR3 has 14 amino acids. The ends were cut back, 9 bases at V and 5 bases at J, with 16 bases in the middle. In germline, CDR1 is KGHSH, CDR2 LQKENI.

The table lists this clone with many counts. The genes are TRBV2 and TRBJ1-2, with 8 bases lining up with TRBD1. The CDR3 covers 12 residues. Trimming took 6 bases from V and 10 from J; bases not matched to a gene: 7. Germline assignment: CDR1 SNHLY and CDR2 FYNNEI. CDR3 coding DNA: TGTGCCAGCAGGGGACAGGCACCGGTCTACACCTTC. Its protein is CASRGQAPVYTF. Filled out from reference TRBV2 and TRBJ1-2, the complete variable domain reads EPEVTQTPSHQVTQMGQEVILRCVPISNHLYFYWYRQILGQKVEFLVSFYNNEISEKSEIFDDQFSVERPDGSNFTLKIRSTKLEDSAMYFCASRGQAPVYTFGSGTRLTVV.

The V and J genes are TRBV24-1 and TRBJ1-5, with D maybe TRBD1 (5 bases). Trimming took 3 bases from V and 3 from J, leaving 11 bases between them. From germline, CDR1 is KGHDR and CDR2 SFDVKD. This CDR3 has 15 residues. CDR3 sequence reads: CATSDAGPDNQPQHF. CDR3 nucleotides: TGTGCCACCAGTGATGCAGGGCCGGACAATCAGCCCCAGCATTTT.

This chain uses TRBV4-1 with TRBJ2-2; D is ambiguous. V lost 0 bases, J lost 4 bases, and 12 bases lay in between. The CDR3 runs 16 residues. Germline lookup yields CDR1 MGHRA and CDR2 YSYEKL. CDR3 region: CASSQDPASTTGELFF. DNA of the CDR3: TGCGCCAGCAGCCAAGATCCTGCCAGTACCACCGGGGAGCTGTTTTTT.

The V and J genes are TRBV30 and TRBJ2-3; tentative D call: TRBD1 (5 bases). Per germline, CDR1 GTSNPN and CDR2 SVGIG (reference sequence). The V and J ends lost 0 bases and 2 bases respectively, with 12 bases between them. The CDR3 has 15 amino acids. The CDR3 DNA sequence: TGTGCCTGGAGTGTTGGGCAGGGCGACACAGATACGCAGTATTTT. Its protein is CAWSVGQGDTDTQYF.